These 10 T cell receptor beta chains originate from one sample sequenced in a study of monozygotic twins with inflammatory bowel disease. TCRdb reprocessed the 5' RACE reads and reports one entry per CDR3 protein, with no DNA. This sample contains around 190,000 distinct CDR3 sequences. The sequenced material came from blood. The origin of the receptors is a human donor with ulcerative colitis or Crohn's disease, or a healthy co-twin of an affected twin (not recorded which).

The CDR3 is CASRGGRGYNSNQPQHF. The chain carries TRBV21-1 and TRBJ1-5; absent DNA, TCRdb's TRBD1 call cannot be checked. TRBV21-1 is flagged as a pseudogene. The CDR3 has 17 amino acids.

CDR3 loop: CASSQDSQGTYGYTF. J is TRBJ1-2 and V is TRBV3-1; TCRdb names TRBD1, which stays unverified in the absence of DNA. This CDR3 is 15 amino acids long. Germline lookup yields CDR1 LGHDT and CDR2 YNNKEL (reference sequence).

The chain uses TRBV12-3 or TRBV12-4 and TRBJ1-3; TCRdb's D call of TRBD1 is untestable without DNA. There are 14 residues in the CDR3. CDR3 region: CASSPGHSGNTIYF.

V gene TRBV12-3 or TRBV12-4 combines with J gene TRBJ2-5; TCRdb lists TRBD2, though no DNA is available to test this call. The CDR3 covers 12 residues. CDR3 loop: CASARVGETQYF.

The chain couples TRBV20-1 to TRBJ2-1; as DNA is missing, the TRBD2 call by TCRdb cannot be tested. The CDR3 is 16 amino acids. Germline assignment: CDR1 DFQATT and CDR2 SNEGSKA (reference sequence). Here the CDR3 reads CSARDLGGDSYNEQFF.

The V and J genes are TRBV29-1 and TRBJ2-3; as DNA is missing, the TRBD1 call by TCRdb cannot be tested. This CDR3 has 14 residues. CDR1 and CDR2 (germline): SQVTM, ANQGSEA. CDR3: CSGRRGQGVDTQYF.

This sequence joins TRBV7-2 and TRBJ1-1. This CDR3 is built from 14 residues. Per germline, CDR1 SGHTA and CDR2 FQGNSA. CDR3 sequence: CASSALAGDTEAFF.

The chain carries TRBV5-6 and TRBJ1-5; the TCRdb D gene call, TRBD1, has no DNA to confirm it. In germline, CDR1 is SGHDT, CDR2 YYEEEE. The CDR3 runs 15 residues. The CDR3 is CASSQGQGYNQPQHF.

V gene TRBV7-9 combines with J gene TRBJ2-3; TCRdb indicates TRBD1, and absent DNA this call remains unverified. The CDR3 spans 14 residues. CDR1 and CDR2 (germline): SEHNR, FQNEAQ (reference sequence). The CDR3 reads CASSPEGATDTQYF.

The chain links TRBV5-1 to TRBJ2-7; lacking DNA, the TRBD1 call made by TCRdb goes unchecked. The germline gives CDR1 SGHRS, CDR2 YFSETQ. The CDR3 is 14 residues long. This CDR3 is CASSMGWGDYEQYF.